Sequencing of this TCR beta chain was carried out in a study of OX40 agonist ivuxolimab in advanced cancers. Exclusion applied to patients with autoimmune disease history or systemic immunosuppression. The CDR3 is 16 amino acids long, termini counted. Assay: immunoSEQ multiplex PCR; the TCRdb copy retains only in-frame clones and omits some. This sample has about 7,000 clones, with approximately 83% found just once. Points on this clone: The limits of the CDR3 on the DNA are not certain, so only TCRdb's listed CDR3 is given.

The TCR originated in an adult with an advanced solid tumor such as melanoma, head and neck, liver or kidney cancer. The chain joins TRBV23-1 to TRBJ2-2. TRBV23-1 is labeled an ORF, and its function is uncertain. This sample comprised CD4+ or CD8+ T cells sorted from blood, obtained in a trial of the OX40 agonist ivuxolimab. CDR3 sequence: CAQQSCPGRTPGSCFF.